This T cell receptor (beta chain) is drawn from a study of long-term antiretroviral therapy in people with HIV (dated by TCRdb to the early 2020s). General notes on the study: The earliest samples were collected about a decade before the 2015 WHO recommendation for immediate ART, when ART was typically delayed until CD4 counts fell. Of the roughly 32 participants with HIV, about a dozen were female. A total of roughly 200 cryopreserved PBMC samples came from a few dozen adults with confirmed HIV infection and were collected serially over a mean of roughly six years (range 1-12). Test extractions of a monoclonal T-cell line alongside 33 polyclonal samples showed no cross-contamination during QIAcube processing. A retrospective serial study tested whether changes in peripheral blood TRB repertoire composition and diversity were associated with ART initiation and durable HIV suppression.

What the research found in general, with its limitations: Limited PBMC availability meant only the TCR beta chain was sequenced, without alpha chain pairing. Unsorted PBMC were profiled instead of sorted CD4+ and CD8+ T cells because pre-ART samples had limited cell numbers. At every time point, the repertoire was dominated by expanded TRB clones first identified before ART initiation, although this dominance fluctuated and, in many PLHIV, declined after ART. Starting ART was linked to a significant rise in TRB diversity, yet even with long-term ART the diversity remained significantly lower than in transplant donor controls. CDR3 length ranges in HIV repertoires were narrower than in controls, and network structure suggested an antigen-experienced repertoire with only a slight naive shift after ART. Inferences about post-ART repertoire changes are limited because no data were available on ART adherence, viral resistance or therapy changes. Samples dated from the mid-2000s to the late 2010s, and the ART regimens used may be less effective than current ones.

The germline V gene supplies CDR1 SGHDN and CDR2 FVKESK. The germline ends are 13 bases apart after V is trimmed by 4 bases and J by 7 bases. Counted from cysteine to phenylalanine, this CDR3 has 13 amino acids. The only DNA kept is the CDR3, 39 bases in frame from the first base. As for this clone: This receptor's antigen is unknown. Base-call qualities are not available, and no considerably larger clone is one nucleotide away.

To be included, a participant needed at least one PBMC sample from before ART initiation plus at least two post-ART samples. Every participant with HIV received treatment in the United States of America. Before DNA extraction, cryopreserved samples of about 0.95-11 million PBMC were thawed and then washed. At the time of the earliest PBMC sample, participants with HIV were aged between 23 and 54 years. PBMC samples from each participant spanned 1-4 timepoints before ART initiation and 2-8 timepoints after ART initiation, with a median of 7 samples. For every participant, serial HIV viral load, CD4+ T-cell count, ART history and demographic data were obtained. Genomic DNA was extracted from unsorted PBMC with a Qiagen kit on a QIAcube, processed in batches of 12 samples. The immunoSEQ hsTCRB v3.0 assay was used at survey level resolution to sequence the TRB variable region. The targeted TRB sequencing depth was roughly 35,000-50,000 T-cell genomes per sample. An Illumina MiSeq with a v3 150-cycle kit was used to sequence the pooled TRB libraries. The study's processing was this. Repertoire analysis was performed in R inside a reproducible Nextflow workflow that covered QC, data transformation and analysis. LymphoSeq2, an R package for AIRR-Seq data exploration, was used to implement custom analyses. A handful of samples that yielded fewer than 5000 total TRB sequences were excluded, so that 200 or so HIV repertoires were analyzed. Among the approximately 190 retained HIV repertoires, some 60 were collected before ART initiation and roughly 130 after ART initiation. Each repertoire was downsampled to 5000 TRB nucleotide sequences, and summary statistics were averaged across 100 downsampling iterations. The analysis kept only TRB sequences whose CDR3 regions were at least seven amino acids long. Diversity was assessed using a clonality score derived from Shannon entropy and using the Gini coefficient. In repertoire networks, the top 5000 CDR3 amino acid sequences were linked whenever an edit distance of one separated two sequences. For TRB CDR3 amino acid sequences, antigen specificity groups and MHC restriction were predicted with GLIPH2. CDR3 amino acid sequences were matched against VDJdb and McPAS-TCR to flag known CMV, EBV, HIV or tissue antigen associations. Pre-ART, post-ART and control groups were compared with Wilcoxon signed-rank tests and Holm-Bonferroni correction. Drawn from immuneACCESS, this table holds only the in-frame rearrangements with V and J called that TCRdb kept. Clones are partly lost; checked studies trace under half to an unresolved V gene and leave the rest unexplained. The V and J calls and clone size are taken from that table; D and trimming were inferred from the DNA. This sample lists about 18,000 clones; approximately 81% were detected once. The ten largest clones add up to roughly 18% of the sample.

Sequenced material: unsorted PBMCs, taken 0.6 years after starting antiretroviral therapy. The sequence was obtained from a woman aged 18-29 years with HIV. The chain is assembled from TRBV14 and TRBJ1-2, with the D gene call left open. The DNA reads as follows: TGTGCCAGCAGCCTAACAAACACGGGTGGCTACACCTTC. Translation gives CASSLTNTGGYTF.